These 24 T cell receptor beta chains originate from one sample sequenced in a study of cytomegalovirus exposure and HLA in healthy donors. TCRdb's table, derived via immunoSEQ multiplex PCR, lists solely in-frame clones and lacks some. Of tens of thousands of clones listed, roughly nine tenths are singletons. Sequencing used PBMCs. These receptors came from a man between 18 and 29 years old in good health and CMV-seronegative.

CDR3 region: CASSLSGTGTDTQYF. CDR3 sequence (DNA): TGTGCCAGCAGCTTAAGCGGTACGGGCACAGATACGCAGTATTTT. The chain has TRBV11-3 and TRBJ2-3; D might be TRBD2 (5 bases). Germline loops: CDR1 SGHNT, CDR2 YENEEA. V was trimmed by 2 bases and J by 1 base, leaving 10 bases between them. The CDR3 totals 15 residues.

This chain connects TRBV6-1 to TRBJ2-7; 12 bases agree with TRBD2. CDR1 is MNHNS, CDR2 SASEGT, per germline. The length of the CDR3 is 15 residues. The trim removed 6 bases at V and 0 bases at J, leaving 3 bases unmatched. The CDR3 region is CASRTLAGGSYEQYF. CDR3 bases: TGTGCCAGCAGAACACTAGCGGGAGGCTCCTACGAGCAGTACTTC.

V gene TRBV27 combines with J gene TRBJ2-1, with 12 positions matching TRBD2. The CDR3 extends over 19 amino acids. Germline V gene lookup returns CDR1 MNHEY and CDR2 SMNVEV (reference sequence). J was trimmed by 3 bases and V by 3 bases; bases with no gene match: 12. The CDR3 nucleotides read TGTGCCAGCAGTTTCCGGACTAGCGGGGTCCCCTCCCTCTACAATGAGCAGTTCTTC. Translating it yields CASSFRTSGVPSLYNEQFF.

The V gene is TRBV11-1, the J gene TRBJ2-7, with D uncertain. CDR3 length: 13 amino acids. The germline gives CDR1 SGHAT, CDR2 FQDESV (reference sequence). The V end lost 1 base, the J end lost 1 base, and 5 bases lay between the germline ends. The CDR3 sequence is CASSLGASYEQYF. CDR3 in DNA: TGTGCCAGCAGCTTAGGGGCATCCTACGAGCAGTACTTC.

The V gene is TRBV6-1, the J gene TRBJ1-1, with a possible D match to TRBD1 (6 bases). The length of the CDR3 is 10 residues. Germline V CDR1 and CDR2: MNHNS, SASEGT. Trimming left V 10 bases short and J 8 bases short, with 11 bases between. CDR3 in amino acids: CATGGGEAFF. CDR3 DNA sequence: TGTGCCACGGGAGGGGGAGAAGCTTTCTTT.

This chain links TRBV7-2 with TRBJ2-3; D possibly corresponds to TRBD2 (6 bases). Trimming took off 4 bases at V and 3 bases at J, with 14 bases between the two ends. CDR3 length equals 15 residues. Germline lookup yields CDR1 SGHTA and CDR2 FQGNSA. The CDR3 reads CASSSRGSGTDTQYF. The CDR3 DNA follows: TGTGCCAGCAGCTCACGGGGGAGCGGTACAGATACGCAGTATTTT.

With respect to this clone: One end of the junction varies from germline; a read error may be responsible. This chain joins TRBV9 and TRBJ2-1; D is possibly TRBD2 (6 bases). The germline gives CDR1 SGDLS, CDR2 YYNGEE. The CDR3 loop spans 14 amino acids. CDR3: CASSGGTVYDEQFF. The CDR3 DNA follows: TGTGCCAGCAGCGGCGGGACTGTCTACGATGAGCAGTTCTTC.

The chain uses TRBV6-1 and TRBJ2-3; D not resolved. CDR1 MNHNS and CDR2 SASEGT come from the germline V gene. Trimming stripped 7 bases from V and 6 bases from J, with 17 bases between. CDR3 size: 14 residues. The CDR3 loop is CASTKKLPSDTQYF. CDR3 nucleotide sequence: TGTGCCAGCACCAAAAAACTTCCTTCGGATACGCAGTATTTT.

The chain carries TRBV9 and TRBJ2-1; 10 bases agree with TRBD1. The ends lost 6 bases at V and 7 bases at J; junction bases unmatched: 7. This CDR3 spans 14 amino acids. Germline loops: CDR1 SGDLS, CDR2 YYNGEE. The CDR3 DNA is TGTGCCAGCACCGGGACAGGGGTTCGAAATGAGCAGTTCTTC. Translated: CASTGTGVRNEQFF.

DNA for the CDR3: TGTGCCAGCAGTTTATCCTACCTCGGGGAGACCCAGTACTTC. This codes for CASSLSYLGETQYF. The V gene is TRBV28, the J gene TRBJ2-5; no clear D gene. The V end was cut by 1 base, the J end by 5 bases, with 11 bases between. The CDR3 runs to 14 residues. Germline lookup yields CDR1 MDHEN and CDR2 SYDVKM.

The chain links TRBV4-3 to TRBJ2-3; the match to TRBD2 covers 8 bases. The V gene end was trimmed by 2 bases and the J gene end by 6 bases; junction bases not matched to a gene: 7. The CDR3 runs 15 residues. Germline V gives CDR1 LGHNA, CDR2 YSLEER. In DNA, the CDR3 is TGCGCCAGCAGCCAAAGTGGACTAGCAGCGGATACGCAGTATTTT. It is translated as CASSQSGLAADTQYF.

The chain uses TRBV28 and TRBJ2-7, with 9 bases that match TRBD1. Germline loops: CDR1 MDHEN, CDR2 SYDVKM. The trim removed 4 bases at V and 12 bases at J, leaving 4 bases unmatched. CDR3 length: 11 amino acids. CDR3 in DNA: TGTGCCAGCAGTTGGGACAGGGACCTGTACTTC. It is translated as CASSWDRDLYF.

The chain couples TRBV7-3 to TRBJ1-2; D is uncertain. Per the germline V gene, CDR1 is SGHTA and CDR2 is FQGTGA. Trimming shortened V by 0 bases and J by 3 bases, and 5 bases separated the two germline ends. The CDR3 is 13 amino acids. The CDR3 region has the DNA TGTGCCAGCAGCTTAACCCCAGACTATGGCTACACCTTC. It yields the protein CASSLTPDYGYTF.

This clone came up once. This sequence joins TRBV7-2 and TRBJ1-1; 7 bases match TRBD1. CDR1 is SGHTA, CDR2 FQGNSA, per germline. The CDR3 sequence is 13 residues long. The junction had 7 bases not matched to a gene; V was cut back by 4 bases and J by 8 bases. The CDR3 protein is CASSYTPGQEAFF. The CDR3 nucleotides read TGTGCCAGCAGCTACACCCCGGGACAGGAAGCTTTCTTT.

The chain uses TRBV30 and TRBJ1-1, with D possibly TRBD1 on 6 matching bases. Looked up from germline, CDR1 is GTSNPN and CDR2 is SVGIG (reference sequence). The CDR3 is 13 amino acids. Trimming removed 2 bases at V and 2 bases at J, with 9 bases between. The CDR3: CAWSLDSNTEAFF. The CDR3 DNA reads as TGTGCCTGGAGTCTGGACAGCAACACTGAAGCTTTCTTT.

J is TRBJ2-1 and V is TRBV7-2, with TRBD2 matching over 8 bases. Germline-derived CDR1 and CDR2 are SGHTA and FQGNSA. V gave up 0 bases and J gave up 7 bases; unmatched junction bases: 8. The CDR3 extends over 16 amino acids. The DNA for the CDR3 is TGTGCCAGCAGCTTAGCCGGGACTAGGGGTCGAAATGAGCAGTTCTTC. It yields the protein CASSLAGTRGRNEQFF.

The CDR3 DNA reads TGCGCCAGCAGCTTGTCTAGCGGGCAAGAGACCCAGTACTTC. Translated, it gives CASSLSSGQETQYF. This chain joins TRBV5-1 and TRBJ2-5, with 8 bases matching TRBD2. Germline CDR1 reads SGHRS; CDR2 reads YFSETQ. The CDR3 loop spans 14 amino acids. Trimming removed 1 base from V and 2 bases from J; junction bases left unmatched: 1.

The chain couples TRBV2 to TRBJ1-1, with 8 bases lining up with TRBD1. J gave up 1 base and V 4 bases, and 14 bases lay outside the gene matches. The CDR3 totals 18 residues. The germline V gene has CDR1 SNHLY and CDR2 FYNNEI. The CDR3 coding sequence is TGTGCCAGCAGTGTCCCCGACAGGGGTTTTTATGGGAACACTGAAGCTTTCTTT. This sequence encodes CASSVPDRGFYGNTEAFF. The variable domain in full, completed from reference TRBV2 and TRBJ1-1, reads EPEVTQTPSHQVTQMGQEVILRCVPISNHLYFYWYRQILGQKVEFLVSFYNNEISEKSEIFDDQFSVERPDGSNFTLKIRSTKLEDSAMYFCASSVPDRGFYGNTEAFFGQGTRLTVV.

The chain uses TRBV11-3 and TRBJ2-5; D not resolved. Germline V gives CDR1 SGHNT, CDR2 YENEEA. V was trimmed by 3 bases and J by 5 bases, leaving 16 bases between them. The CDR3 loop spans 15 amino acids. CDR3 amino acids: CASSFLAYQRETQYF. CDR3 coding DNA: TGTGCCAGCAGCTTCTTAGCATACCAACGGGAGACCCAGTACTTC.

The sample holds one count of this clone. The CDR3 loop is CASSSATSGRADWDEQFF. In DNA form, the CDR3 reads TGTGCCAGCAGCTCGGCGACTAGCGGGAGGGCCGATTGGGATGAGCAGTTCTTC. The V call is TRBV5-4, the J call TRBJ2-1, with 14 bases lining up with TRBD2. CDR1 and CDR2 from the germline V gene are SGHNT and YYREEE (reference sequence). This CDR3 has 18 amino acids. V trimming: 3 bases; J trimming: 8 bases; junction bases outside the gene matches: 13.

V is TRBV6-5 and J is TRBJ2-5, with D possibly TRBD2 on 5 matching bases. The CDR3 totals 15 residues. Germline-derived CDR1 and CDR2 are MNHEY and SVGAGI. Trimming took 5 bases from V and 0 from J, leaving 13 bases between them. The CDR3 reads CASSLLAENQETQYF. The CDR3 coding sequence is TGTGCCAGCAGTCTCCTAGCCGAAAACCAAGAGACCCAGTACTTC.

The rearrangement joins TRBV29-1 to TRBJ2-5; D may be TRBD1 (6 bases). The CDR3 consists of 12 residues. The germline V gene encodes CDR1 SQVTM and CDR2 ANQGSEA. Trimming removed 7 bases from V and 5 bases from J, with 14 bases in between. The CDR3 spells CSAETGGETQYF. In DNA, the CDR3 is TGCAGCGCCGAGACAGGCGGCGAGACCCAGTACTTC.

This clone was detected once. The chain couples TRBV10-3 to TRBJ2-7; perhaps TRBD2 as D (5 bases). V gave up 2 bases and J gave up 7 bases, with 12 bases separating them. The CDR3 loop spans 13 amino acids. Germline CDR1 ENHRY, CDR2 SYGVKD. CDR3 loop: CAISERYSGEQYF. The CDR3, as DNA: TGTGCCATCAGTGAGAGGTATTCGGGGGAGCAGTACTTC.

The gene calls are TRBV20-1 and TRBJ2-1; 9 bases are shared with TRBD2. The V and J ends lost 5 bases and 9 bases, in that order; junction bases with no gene match: 2. Germline CDR1 and CDR2: DFQATT and SNEGSKA (reference sequence). The CDR3 runs 11 residues. CDR3 nucleotide sequence: TGCAGTGCTGGGACTAGCATTGAGCAGTTCTTC. It is translated as CSAGTSIEQFF.